This TCR beta chain was profiled in a study of early T cells in non-severe SARS-CoV-2 infection. Study-wide context: The authors sequenced bulk RNA from unsorted whole blood, leaving chains unpaired.

This clonotype was observed at least ten times. Tagging with unique molecular identifiers was applied to individual cDNA molecules. Each CDR3 protein is one row after TCRdb ran MiXCR on the 5' RACE reads. The repertoire includes around 67,000 distinct CDR3 sequences, 10% to 15% of them detected once, and around 6.3% sits in the top ten. The CDR3 has 15 residues. Unmatched junction bases numbered 7, after V lost 4 bases and J lost 4 bases. Germline CDR1 is KGHSH and CDR2 is LQKENI. V is TRBV18 and J is TRBJ2-1; 7 bases agree with TRBD2. This TCR was recovered from an adult who was a healthcare worker with PCR-confirmed SARS-CoV-2 infection or an uninfected control (not recorded which). Sample: whole blood. In DNA, the CDR3 is TGTGCCAGCTCACGCCTAGCAGCGGGATACAATGAGCAGTTCTTC. Translation: CASSRLAAGYNEQFF.